A selection of T cell receptor beta chains follows, all from one sample in a study of blood T cell repertoires in COVID-19. Here immunoSEQ multiplex PCR was the method, and the copy in TCRdb shows in-frame clones only, minus some. Seen here are 100,000 to 150,000 clones, 90% observed once, and the top ten hold around 4.6%. Sequenced material: peripheral blood. Receptors were obtained from a man aged 60 to 75 with COVID-19, enrolled during active disease. The CDR3 runs from the conserved cysteine through the conserved F or W. D genes are given only for firm matches. The size entry is marked missing in some rows and otherwise reads once, few, many or a size class.

clone_size	v_call	j_call	d_call	cdr3_nt	cdr3_aa
.	TRBV15	TRBJ2-2	TRBD2	TGTGCCACCAGCAGAGATAGGCGGGCGGGAGAGACCGGGGAGCTGTTTTTT	CATSRDRRAGETGELFF
.	TRBV19	TRBJ2-1	TRBD2	TGTGCCAGTAGTATAGAGTCTGGGGCTAGCGGGTACAATGAGCAGTTCTTC	CASSIESGASGYNEQFF
.	TRBV5-1	TRBJ2-1	.	TGCGCCAGCAGCCTCCTAAAGATCTCCTACAATGAGCAGTTCTTC	CASSLLKISYNEQFF
once	TRBV11-3	TRBJ2-5	.	TGTGCCAGCAGCTTAGATCCCGGGATTGAGACCCAGTACTTC	CASSLDPGIETQYF
.	TRBV18	TRBJ2-2	.	TGTGCCGGGGGCCAAGCGGGGATCGCGAACACCGGGGAGCTGTTTTTT	CAGGQAGIANTGELFF
.	TRBV9	TRBJ1-2	TRBD1	TGTGCCAGCAATCAGGGGGCGGTAGGCTACACCTTC	CASNQGAVGYTF
.	TRBV27	TRBJ2-1	TRBD2	TGTGCCAGCAGTTTTCGGACTAGCGGGGGTGAGCAGTTCTTC	CASSFRTSGGEQFF
.	TRBV19	TRBJ2-2	.	TGTTATTACACCGGGGAGCTGTTTTTT	CYYTGELFF
.	TRBV7-8	TRBJ2-2	TRBD2	TGTGCCAGCAGCTTATTCATGGCGGGAGGAAACACCGGGGAGCTGTTTTTT	CASSLFMAGGNTGELFF
.	TRBV10-1	TRBJ2-3	TRBD2	TGCGCCAGCAGTGAGTCTAGCGGGAGATTTGATACGCAGTATTTT	CASSESSGRFDTQYF
.	TRBV10-3	TRBJ1-6	.	TGTGCCATCAGGATGACCGGCGGTTCACCCCTCCACTTT	CAIRMTGGSPLHF
.	TRBV7-2	TRBJ1-3	.	TGTGCCAGCAGCCCGGCTACGGGAGCTTTTGGGGGTAACACCATATATTTT	CASSPATGAFGGNTIYF
.	TRBV4-1	TRBJ1-5	.	TGCGCCAGCAGCCCCCTGGGGAGGGGGAGTCAGCCCCAGCATTTT	CASSPLGRGSQPQHF
.	TRBV3-1/TRBV3-2	TRBJ1-1	.	TGTGCCAGCAGCCAATCCGTGAACACTGAAGCTTTCTTT	CASSQSVNTEAFF
.	TRBV19	TRBJ2-6	.	TGTGCCAGTAGGGCCCAGGGGGGGGCCAACGTCCTGACTTTC	CASRAQGGANVLTF
.	TRBV18	TRBJ2-7	.	TGTGCCAGCTCACCTAACAGGGCCACTACTCTCCACGAGCAGTACTTC	CASSPNRATTLHEQYF
.	TRBV3-1/TRBV3-2	TRBJ1-2	TRBD1	TGTGCCAGCAGCCCACTCCCGACAGGGGGATTGGGCTACACCTTC	CASSPLPTGGLGYTF
.	TRBV19	TRBJ2-3	.	TGTGCCCGTTCGGGGGAGTTAGGCACAGATACGCAGTATTTT	CARSGELGTDTQYF
.	TRBV5-4	TRBJ1-2	TRBD1	TGTGCCAGCAGCCAACGGGACAGGGGGCTTAGGAACTATGGCTACACCTTC	CASSQRDRGLRNYGYTF
.	TRBV27	TRBJ1-5	.	TGTGCCAGCAGTTTGGTACTAGTCCGAGGTCAGCCCCAGCATTTT	CASSLVLVRGQPQHF
.	TRBV12-3/TRBV12-4	TRBJ1-5	.	TGTGCCAGCAGTTCCTGGGGCGATCAGCCCCAGCATTTT	CASSSWGDQPQHF
.	TRBV29-1	TRBJ2-6	.	TGCAGCGCCAGGGGAGACTCTGGGGCCAACGTCCTGACTTTC	CSARGDSGANVLTF
.	TRBV6-2/TRBV6-3	TRBJ1-5	.	TGTGCCAGCAGTTACGGCGGCAACAATCAGCCCCAGCATTTT	CASSYGGNNQPQHF
.	TRBV4-2	TRBJ1-6	.	TGTGCCAGCAGCCAAGACGTGGGGGGGCCGGATAATTCACCCCTCCACTTT	CASSQDVGGPDNSPLHF
.	TRBV25-1	TRBJ1-2	TRBD1	TGTGCCAGCAGTGATTCCGGGGACAGTGCTAACTATGGCTACACCTTC	CASSDSGDSANYGYTF
.	TRBV6-5	TRBJ2-1	.	TGTGCCAGCAGTTACTCCCGGACTACTTACAATGAGCAGTTCTTC	CASSYSRTTYNEQFF
.	TRBV9	TRBJ2-7	.	TGTGCCAGCAGCGTAGCTACGGGACTGGAGCAGTACTTC	CASSVATGLEQYF
.	TRBV27	TRBJ2-2	TRBD1	TGTGCCAGCAGTTGGACAGGGACCGGGGAGCTGTTTTTT	CASSWTGTGELFF
.	TRBV29-1	TRBJ1-1	.	TGCAGCCCTGCCAGGGCAAACACTGAAGCTTTCTTT	CSPARANTEAFF
.	TRBV5-1	TRBJ2-7	TRBD2	TGCGCCAGCAGCTCGCTAGCGGGCTCCTCCTACGAGCAGTACTTC	CASSSLAGSSYEQYF
.	TRBV5-8	TRBJ2-1	.	TGTGCCAGCGGGGCCGCTGCCTCCTACAATGAGCAGTTCTTC	CASGAAASYNEQFF
.	TRBV7-3	TRBJ2-1	TRBD2	TGTGCCAGCTCCATTCTAGCGGGAGGGAATTACAATGAGCAGTTCTTC	CASSILAGGNYNEQFF
.	TRBV10-3	TRBJ1-2	.	TGTGCCATCAGTAGGGTGGATAAGGGGCCCTATGGCTACACCTTC	CAISRVDKGPYGYTF
.	TRBV7-9	TRBJ2-2	TRBD1	TGTGCCAGCAGCTTTCCCCACAGGGGGCCCAAGACCGGGGAGCTGTTTTTT	CASSFPHRGPKTGELFF
few	TRBV10-2	TRBJ1-2	.	TGCGCCAGCATGGAAGGAGGGTTTTCCTATGGCTACACCTTC	CASMEGGFSYGYTF
.	TRBV7-6	TRBJ2-2	.	TGTGCCAGCAGCCCCCGTTCCGGGGAGCTGTTTTTT	CASSPRSGELFF
.	TRBV18	TRBJ1-1	TRBD1	TGTGCCAGCTCACCAACGACAGGGGATTGGGGCACTGAAGCTTTCTTT	CASSPTTGDWGTEAFF
.	TRBV15	TRBJ2-1	TRBD2	TGTGCCACCAGTGGGGAGGACGGGAGGGCCCGGAGGAATGAGCAGTTCTTC	CATSGEDGRARRNEQFF
.	TRBV30	TRBJ2-1	.	TGTGCCTGGAGGGCGGGCAGGAGCTACGATGAGCAGTTCTTC	CAWRAGRSYDEQFF
.	TRBV3-1/TRBV3-2	TRBJ2-7	TRBD1	TGTGCCAGCAGCCAGGGAACTGACAGGGACGAGCAGTACTTC	CASSQGTDRDEQYF
.	TRBV4-1	TRBJ1-2	TRBD1	TGCGCCAGCAGCCCTAGACAGGGGGCAAGCTATGGCTACACCTTC	CASSPRQGASYGYTF
.	TRBV7-9	TRBJ1-4	.	TGTGCCAGCAGCTTAATCCCCCAAGGGGGTGAAAAACTGTTTTTT	CASSLIPQGGEKLFF
.	TRBV19	TRBJ1-2	TRBD1	TGTGCCAGTACCGATTGGGGACAGGGCAGCGATGGCTACACCTTC	CASTDWGQGSDGYTF
.	TRBV10-2	TRBJ2-2	.	TGCGCCAGCAGTGACGGGACAATACGAGGGGAGCTGTTTTTT	CASSDGTIRGELFF
.	TRBV30	TRBJ2-3	TRBD2	TGTGCCTACAACCGACTAGCTGGCACAGATACGCAGTATTTT	CAYNRLAGTDTQYF
.	TRBV10-2	TRBJ1-6	TRBD1	TGCGCCAGCAGTGATGCGACAGGGTATAATTCACCCCTCCACTTT	CASSDATGYNSPLHF
.	TRBV29-1	TRBJ1-1	.	TGCAGCGTTGATTCCGGGGTGGGAGAAGCTTTCTTT	CSVDSGVGEAFF
few	TRBV7-9	TRBJ2-7	.	TGTGCCAGCAGCTTGTGGGAGGCTATCGAGCAGTACTTC	CASSLWEAIEQYF
few	TRBV9	TRBJ2-1	TRBD2	TGTGCCAGCAGGGGGCCGGGACTAGGGATACACAATGAGCAGTTCTTC	CASRGPGLGIHNEQFF
.	TRBV5-4	TRBJ1-6	.	TGTGCCAGCAGGTTCAGGGAAGTGGATTCACCCCTCCACTTT	CASRFREVDSPLHF
.	TRBV6-5	TRBJ2-5	TRBD1	TGTGCCAGCAGCATGGACAGGGCAGAGACCCAGTACTTC	CASSMDRAETQYF
.	TRBV18	TRBJ1-5	TRBD1	TGTGCCAGCTCCCAAAATAGGGGGCGGGAACAGCCCCAGCATTTT	CASSQNRGREQPQHF
.	TRBV4-3	TRBJ2-7	TRBD2	TGCGCCAGCAGCCAAACCTTGGGGGGGTCGACCTACGAGCAGTACTTC	CASSQTLGGSTYEQYF
.	TRBV10-3	TRBJ2-2	TRBD2	TGTGCCACGGGACTAGCGGAGAACACCGGGGAGCTGTTTTTT	CATGLAENTGELFF
.	TRBV11-1	TRBJ2-3	TRBD2	TGTGCCAGCAGCCCCGGGCGGGAGACAGATACGCAGTATTTT	CASSPGRETDTQYF